This entry lists 19 T cell receptor beta chains sequenced from one sample in a study of CD8 T cells in Susac syndrome. Roughly 0.45 to 1 ug RNA was reverse transcribed with random hexamers. MiXCR, applied by TCRdb to the immunoSEQ multiplex PCR reads, yields one record per CDR3 protein. The data contain 150,000 to 200,000 distinct CDR3 sequences, 93% of them singletons. Sequencing was performed on CD4+ T cells from PBMCs. All receptors come from a human donor in good health.

V usage is TRBV7-3 and J usage is TRBJ2-1; perhaps TRBD1 as D (5 bases). This CDR3 has 14 residues. Germline CDR1 reads SGHTA; CDR2 reads FQGTGA. V lost 5 bases, J lost 8 bases, and 16 bases lay in between. The CDR3 nucleotides are TGTGCCAGCAGCCAGAATCCTCAGGGCCATGAGCAGTTCTTC. Protein product: CASSQNPQGHEQFF.

The CDR3 reads CASSLAGLAAEQYF. As DNA, the CDR3 is TGTGCCAGCAGCTTAGCAGGTCTAGCGGCCGAGCAGTACTTC. V and J are TRBV11-2 and TRBJ2-7; TRBD2 matches 7 bases. V shed 1 base, J shed 6 bases, and the junction held 6 bases outside the gene matches. The CDR3 loop spans 14 amino acids. Germline CDR1 is SGHAT and CDR2 is FQNNGV.

This chain connects TRBV6-5 to TRBJ1-1, with 9 nucleotides matching TRBD1. V shed 8 bases and J 1 base; nucleotides not matched to a gene: 8. Germline V gene data show CDR1 as MNHEY and CDR2 as SVGAGI. The CDR3 spans 15 residues. This CDR3 reads CASSLTGGQNTEAFF. Written as DNA, the CDR3 is TGTGCCAGCTCTTTAACAGGGGGCCAGAACACTGAAGCTTTCTTT.

This sequence joins TRBV20-1 and TRBJ1-1; 8 nucleotides match TRBD1. Unmatched junction bases numbered 8, after V lost 5 bases and J lost 3 bases. This CDR3 has 14 residues. Germline lookup yields CDR1 DFQATT and CDR2 SNEGSKA (reference sequence). In nucleotides, the CDR3 is TGCAGTGCTGCCCAGGGGGCTGGCGACACTGAAGCTTTCTTT. This sequence encodes CSAAQGAGDTEAFF.

The chain is built from TRBV19 and TRBJ1-4; possible D gene TRBD1, 5 bases. V was cut by 4 bases and J by 8 bases, with 11 bases left in between. The CDR3 is made up of 13 amino acids. The germline CDR1 and CDR2 sequences are LNHDA and SQIVND (reference sequence). The CDR3 loop reads CASSKTVGEKLFF. CDR3 nucleotide sequence: TGTGCCAGTAGTAAGACAGTCGGGGAAAAACTGTTTTTT.

This chain links TRBV18 with TRBJ1-5; TRBD1 might be the D (5 bases). The V and J ends lost 2 bases and 0 bases respectively, with 8 bases between them. The CDR3 length is 15 residues. Germline values: CDR1 KGHSH, CDR2 LQKENI. This chain's CDR3 is CASSPTGNSNQPQHF. The CDR3 DNA follows: TGTGCCAGCTCACCAACAGGTAATAGCAATCAGCCCCAGCATTTT.

The chain couples TRBV7-2 to TRBJ2-5, with 7 positions matching TRBD1. Trimming cost V 7 bases and J 2 bases; bases outside gene matches: 4. The CDR3 extends over 13 amino acids. The germline V gene has CDR1 SGHTA and CDR2 FQGNSA. This CDR3 is CASTLDRQETQYF. CDR3 sequence (DNA): TGTGCCAGCACCTTGGACAGGCAAGAGACCCAGTACTTC.

J is TRBJ1-2 and V is TRBV7-3, with D possibly matching TRBD1 (5 bases). Germline lookup yields CDR1 SGHTA and CDR2 FQGTGA. Trimming removed 6 bases at V and 4 bases at J, with 18 bases between. The CDR3 is 15 residues long. Written as DNA, the CDR3 is TGTGCCAGCAGTGAAGTCGATGGGGCCTTCTATGGCTACACCTTC. This encodes CASSEVDGAFYGYTF.

This clonotype was seen just once. The chain joins TRBV14 to TRBJ2-7; no reliable D call. The CDR3 has 14 residues. V gave up 2 bases and J gave up 7 bases, with 15 bases separating them. Germline lookup yields CDR1 SGHDN and CDR2 FVKESK. This CDR3 reads CASSQNDWTVEQYF. The CDR3 bases are TGTGCCAGCAGCCAAAACGACTGGACGGTAGAGCAGTACTTC.

The chain employs TRBV6-5 and TRBJ2-7; 10 nucleotides match TRBD1. The CDR3 has 14 residues. V was pared by 5 bases and J by 5 bases, with 6 bases of the junction left unmatched. Germline CDR1 is MNHEY and CDR2 is SVGAGI. CDR3 region: CASSIGTGVDEQYF. The CDR3 DNA follows: TGTGCCAGCAGTATCGGGACAGGGGTTGACGAGCAGTACTTC.

The chain recombines TRBV29-1 with TRBJ1-2, with D uncertain. This CDR3 contains 14 residues. V dropped 6 bases and J dropped 8 bases, with 22 bases sitting between them. The V gene's germline CDR1 is SQVTM and CDR2 ANQGSEA. The CDR3 reads CSVWPSSTLAGYTF. CDR3 sequence (DNA): TGCAGCGTATGGCCCTCCTCGACATTAGCCGGCTACACCTTC.

This clonotype was observed a single time. The chain recombines TRBV7-2 with TRBJ1-1, with D perhaps matching TRBD1 (5 bases). This CDR3 is 13 amino acids long. The V end lost 6 bases, the J end lost 4 bases, and 12 bases lay between the germline ends. Germline CDR1 and CDR2: SGHTA and FQGNSA. The CDR3, as DNA: TGTGCCAGCAGAACGGGAGGGACCACTGAAGCTTTCTTT. Its translation: CASRTGGTTEAFF.

V is TRBV28 and J is TRBJ1-1, with D unresolved. Germline V lookup: CDR1 MDHEN, CDR2 SYDVKM. CDR3 length: 14 amino acids. The germline V and J ends were trimmed by 6 bases and 5 bases, with 16 bases remaining between them. The CDR3 loop is CASRGPRQGTEAFF. The CDR3 coding sequence is TGTGCCAGCAGGGGTCCCCGGCAAGGGACTGAAGCTTTCTTT.

The chain employs TRBV18 and TRBJ2-3, with D tentatively TRBD2 (6 bases). CDR3 size: 13 residues. V lost 5 bases and J 4 bases, leaving 10 bases between the germline ends. Looked up from germline, CDR1 is KGHSH and CDR2 is LQKENI. CDR3 residues: CASSSTSPDTQYF. CDR3 DNA sequence: TGTGCCAGCTCAAGTACTAGCCCAGATACGCAGTATTTT.

The rearrangement joins TRBV4-1 to TRBJ2-5; the D gene is possibly TRBD2 (5 bases). The CDR3 has 18 amino acids. Germline V gives CDR1 MGHRA, CDR2 YSYEKL. Trimming pared 3 bases from V and 2 bases from J, leaving 22 bases between. CDR3 nucleotides: TGCGCCAGCAGCCAGGTGGATTTACTGTATACGGGGCAAGAGACCCAGTACTTC. Translation gives CASSQVDLLYTGQETQYF.

CDR3 coding DNA: TGTGCCAGCAGTTATGAGATACAACCAGGGGAGACCCAGTACTTC. This sequence encodes CASSYEIQPGETQYF. This rearrangement joins TRBV6-5 to TRBJ2-5; D may be TRBD1 (5 bases). CDR3 length: 15 residues. Trimming cost V 3 bases and J 5 bases, with 16 bases left between them. The germline V gene has CDR1 MNHEY and CDR2 SVGAGI.

J is TRBJ1-2 and V is TRBV10-3; D is undetermined. This CDR3 is built from 15 residues. Germline V gene sequence: CDR1 ENHRY, CDR2 SYGVKD. V lost 5 bases and J 2 bases, leaving 15 bases between the germline ends. CDR3 residues: CAISLGVDVNYGYTF. In DNA, the CDR3 is TGTGCCATCAGTCTTGGGGTGGACGTGAACTATGGCTACACCTTC.

The chain carries TRBV14 and TRBJ1-2; D possibly corresponds to TRBD1 (5 bases). Germline lookup yields CDR1 SGHDN and CDR2 FVKESK. The CDR3 totals 15 residues. V was cut by 5 bases and J by 7 bases, with 20 bases left in between. The CDR3, as DNA: TGTGCCAGCAGCACAGCCGGGGCAGAAGGCGCTGGCTACACCTTC. Amino acid sequence: CASSTAGAEGAGYTF.

This chain uses TRBV5-6 with TRBJ1-2, with unresolved D. In germline, CDR1 is SGHDT, CDR2 YYEEEE. The CDR3 runs 14 residues. Deletions cut 0 bases from V and 5 bases from J, with 11 bases between. The CDR3 loop is CASSLGGEQYGYTF. In DNA form, the CDR3 reads TGTGCCAGCAGCTTGGGCGGGGAGCAATATGGCTACACCTTC.